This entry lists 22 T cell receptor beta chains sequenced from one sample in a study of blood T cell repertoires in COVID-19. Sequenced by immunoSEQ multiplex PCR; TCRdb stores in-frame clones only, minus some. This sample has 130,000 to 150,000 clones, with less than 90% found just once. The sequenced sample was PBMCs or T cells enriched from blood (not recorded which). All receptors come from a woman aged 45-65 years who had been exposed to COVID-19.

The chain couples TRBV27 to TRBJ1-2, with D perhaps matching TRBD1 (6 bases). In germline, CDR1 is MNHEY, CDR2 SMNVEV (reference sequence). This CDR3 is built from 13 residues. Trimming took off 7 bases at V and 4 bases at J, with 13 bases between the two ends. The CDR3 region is CASTHTGSYGYTF. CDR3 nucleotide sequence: TGTGCCAGCACTCATACAGGGTCCTATGGCTACACCTTC.

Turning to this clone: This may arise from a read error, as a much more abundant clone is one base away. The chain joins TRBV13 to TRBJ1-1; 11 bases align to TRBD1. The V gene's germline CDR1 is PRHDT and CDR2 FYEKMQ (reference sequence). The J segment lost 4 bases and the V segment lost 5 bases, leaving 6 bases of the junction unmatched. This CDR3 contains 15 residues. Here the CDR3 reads CASSPEGTGGTEAFF. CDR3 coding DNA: TGTGCCAGCAGCCCAGAAGGGACAGGGGGCACTGAAGCTTTCTTT.

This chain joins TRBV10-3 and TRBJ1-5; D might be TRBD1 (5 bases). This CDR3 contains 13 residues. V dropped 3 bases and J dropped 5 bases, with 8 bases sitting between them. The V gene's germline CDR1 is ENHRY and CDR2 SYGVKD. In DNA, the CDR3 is TGTGCCATCAGTGACAGGGACTATCAGCCCCAGCATTTT. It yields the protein CAISDRDYQPQHF.

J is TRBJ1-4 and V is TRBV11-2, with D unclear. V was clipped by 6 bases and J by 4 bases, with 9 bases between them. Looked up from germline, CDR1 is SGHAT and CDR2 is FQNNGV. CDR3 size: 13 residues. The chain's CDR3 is CASSLRYNEKLFF. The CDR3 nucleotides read TGTGCCAGCAGTCTGCGGTATAATGAAAAACTGTTTTTT.

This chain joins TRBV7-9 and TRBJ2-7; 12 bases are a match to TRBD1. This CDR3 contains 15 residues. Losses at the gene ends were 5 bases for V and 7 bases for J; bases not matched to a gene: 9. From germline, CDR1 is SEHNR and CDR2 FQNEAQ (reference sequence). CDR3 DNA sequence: TGTGCCAGCAGCACACCGGGGACAGGGGGCGGTGAGCAGTACTTC. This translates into CASSTPGTGGGEQYF. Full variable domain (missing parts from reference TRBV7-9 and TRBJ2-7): DTGVSQNPRHKITKRGQNVTFRCDPISEHNRLYWYRQTLGQGPEFLTYFQNEAQLEKSRLLSDRFSAERPKGSFSTLEIQRTEQGDSAMYLCASSTPGTGGGEQYFGPGTRLTVT.

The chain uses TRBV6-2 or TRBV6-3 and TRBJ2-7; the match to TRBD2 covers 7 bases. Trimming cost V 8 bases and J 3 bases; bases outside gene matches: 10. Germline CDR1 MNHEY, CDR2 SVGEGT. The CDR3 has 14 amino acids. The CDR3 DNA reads TGTGCCAGCGGTTCTAGCGGCCAAGGCTACGAGCAGTACTTC. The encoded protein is CASGSSGQGYEQYF.

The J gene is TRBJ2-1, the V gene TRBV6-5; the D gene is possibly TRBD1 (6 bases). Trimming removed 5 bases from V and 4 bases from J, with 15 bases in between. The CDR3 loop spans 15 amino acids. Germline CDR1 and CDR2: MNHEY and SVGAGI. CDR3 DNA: TGTGCCAGCAGTCAGACACAGGGTGGGTACAATGAGCAGTTCTTC. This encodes CASSQTQGGYNEQFF.

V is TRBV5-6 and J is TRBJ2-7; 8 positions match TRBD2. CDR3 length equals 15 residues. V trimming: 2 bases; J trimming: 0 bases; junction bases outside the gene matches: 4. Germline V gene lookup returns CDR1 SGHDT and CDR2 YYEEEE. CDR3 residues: CASSLASGSSYEQYF. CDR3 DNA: TGTGCCAGCAGCTTAGCTAGCGGGTCCTCCTACGAGCAGTACTTC.

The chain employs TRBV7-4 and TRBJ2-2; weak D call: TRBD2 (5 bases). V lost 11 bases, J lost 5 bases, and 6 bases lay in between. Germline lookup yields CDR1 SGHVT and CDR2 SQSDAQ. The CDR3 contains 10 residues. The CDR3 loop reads CARGTGELFF. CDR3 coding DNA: TGTGCCCGAGGGACCGGGGAGCTGTTTTTT.

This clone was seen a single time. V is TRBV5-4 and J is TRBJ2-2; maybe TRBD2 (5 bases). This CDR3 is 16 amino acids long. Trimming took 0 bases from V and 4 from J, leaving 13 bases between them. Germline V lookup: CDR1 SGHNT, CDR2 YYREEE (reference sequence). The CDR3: CASSLVGQAGTGELFF. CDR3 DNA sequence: TGTGCCAGCAGCTTGGTTGGGCAGGCGGGCACCGGGGAGCTGTTTTTT.

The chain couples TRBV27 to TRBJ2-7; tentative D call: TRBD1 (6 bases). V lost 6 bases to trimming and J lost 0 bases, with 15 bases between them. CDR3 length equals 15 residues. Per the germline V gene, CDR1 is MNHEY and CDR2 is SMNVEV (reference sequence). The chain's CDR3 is CASRLQGAASYEQYF. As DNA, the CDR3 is TGTGCCAGCAGGCTACAGGGTGCGGCCTCCTACGAGCAGTACTTC.

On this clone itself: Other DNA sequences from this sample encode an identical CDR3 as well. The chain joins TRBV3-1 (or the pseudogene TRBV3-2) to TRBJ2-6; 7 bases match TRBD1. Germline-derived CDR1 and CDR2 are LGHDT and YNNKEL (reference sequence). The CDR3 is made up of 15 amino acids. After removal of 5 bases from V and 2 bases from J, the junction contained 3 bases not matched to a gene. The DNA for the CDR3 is TGTGCCAGCAGCATTGACAGGGCTGGGGCCAACGTCCTGACTTTC. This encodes CASSIDRAGANVLTF.

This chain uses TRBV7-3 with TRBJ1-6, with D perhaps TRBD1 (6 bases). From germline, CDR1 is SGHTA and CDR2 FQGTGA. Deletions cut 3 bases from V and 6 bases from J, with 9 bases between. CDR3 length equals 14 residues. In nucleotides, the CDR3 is TGTGCCAGCAGCTTTCGACAGGCTAATTCACCCCTCCACTTT. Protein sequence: CASSFRQANSPLHF.

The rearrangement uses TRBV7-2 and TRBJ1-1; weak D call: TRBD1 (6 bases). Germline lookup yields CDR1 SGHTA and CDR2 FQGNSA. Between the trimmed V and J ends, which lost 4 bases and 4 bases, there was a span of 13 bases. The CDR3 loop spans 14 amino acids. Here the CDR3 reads CASSSWGQSTEAFF. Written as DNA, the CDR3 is TGTGCCAGCAGCTCCTGGGGGCAGTCCACTGAAGCTTTCTTT. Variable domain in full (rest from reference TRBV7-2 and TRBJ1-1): GAGVSQSPSNKVTEKGKDVELRCDPISGHTALYWYRQSLGQGLEFLIYFQGNSAPDKSGLPSDRFSAERTGGSVSTLTIQRTQQEDSAVYLCASSSWGQSTEAFFGQGTRLTVV.

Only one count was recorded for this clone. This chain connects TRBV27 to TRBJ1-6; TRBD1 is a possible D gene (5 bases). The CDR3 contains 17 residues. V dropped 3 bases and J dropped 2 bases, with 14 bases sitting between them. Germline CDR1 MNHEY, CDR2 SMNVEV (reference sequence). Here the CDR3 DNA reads TGTGCCAGCAGTTTCCAGGGCAAGCGTGCCTATAATTCACCCCTCCACTTT. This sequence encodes CASSFQGKRAYNSPLHF.

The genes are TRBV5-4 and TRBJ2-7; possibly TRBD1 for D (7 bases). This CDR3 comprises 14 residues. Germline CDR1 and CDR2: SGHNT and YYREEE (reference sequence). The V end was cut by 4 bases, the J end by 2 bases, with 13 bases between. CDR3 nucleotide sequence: TGTGCCAGCAGCCAGGGGGGAGTGACCTACGAGCAGTACTTC. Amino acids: CASSQGGVTYEQYF. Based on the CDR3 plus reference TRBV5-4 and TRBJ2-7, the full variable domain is ETGVTQSPTHLIKTRGQQVTLRCSSQSGHNTVSWYQQALGQGPQFIFQYYREEENGRGNFPPRFSGLQFPNYSSELNVNALELDDSALYLCASSQGGVTYEQYFGPGTRLTVT.

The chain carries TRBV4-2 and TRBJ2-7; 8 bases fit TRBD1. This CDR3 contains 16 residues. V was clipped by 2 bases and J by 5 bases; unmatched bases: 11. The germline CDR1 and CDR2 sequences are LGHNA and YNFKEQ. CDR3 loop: CASSQFPGQGGNEQYF. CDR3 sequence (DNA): TGTGCCAGCAGCCAATTCCCAGGACAGGGAGGAAACGAGCAGTACTTC.

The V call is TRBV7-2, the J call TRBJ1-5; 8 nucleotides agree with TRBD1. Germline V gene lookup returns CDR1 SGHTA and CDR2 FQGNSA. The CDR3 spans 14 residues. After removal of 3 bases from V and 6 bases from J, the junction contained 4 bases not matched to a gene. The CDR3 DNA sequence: TGTGCCAGCAGCTTCGACAGGGGAGTTCAGCCCCAGCATTTT. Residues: CASSFDRGVQPQHF.

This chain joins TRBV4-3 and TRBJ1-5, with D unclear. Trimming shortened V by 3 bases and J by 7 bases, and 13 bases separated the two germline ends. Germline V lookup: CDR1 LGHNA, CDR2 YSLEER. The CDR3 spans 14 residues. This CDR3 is CASSHGLVQQPQHF. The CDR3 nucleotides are TGCGCCAGCAGCCACGGACTTGTGCAACAGCCCCAGCATTTT.

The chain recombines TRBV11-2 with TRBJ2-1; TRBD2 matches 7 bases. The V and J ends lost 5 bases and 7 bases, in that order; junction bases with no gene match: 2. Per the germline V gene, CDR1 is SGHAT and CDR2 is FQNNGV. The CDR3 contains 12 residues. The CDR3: CASSRTRNEQFF. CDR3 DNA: TGTGCCAGCAGCCGGACTAGAAATGAGCAGTTCTTC. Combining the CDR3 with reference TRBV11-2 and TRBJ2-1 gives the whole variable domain EAGVAQSPRYKIIEKRQSVAFWCNPISGHATLYWYQQILGQGPKLLIQFQNNGVVDDSQLPKDRFSAERLKGVDSTLKIQPAKLEDSAVYLCASSRTRNEQFFGPGTRLTVL.

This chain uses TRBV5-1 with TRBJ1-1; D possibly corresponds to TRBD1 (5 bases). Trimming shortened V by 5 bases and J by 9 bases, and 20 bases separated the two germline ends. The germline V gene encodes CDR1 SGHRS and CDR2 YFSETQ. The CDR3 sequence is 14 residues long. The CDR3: CASSSSPGPLKAFF. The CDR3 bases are TGCGCCAGCAGTTCCTCTCCAGGGCCCCTAAAAGCTTTCTTT.

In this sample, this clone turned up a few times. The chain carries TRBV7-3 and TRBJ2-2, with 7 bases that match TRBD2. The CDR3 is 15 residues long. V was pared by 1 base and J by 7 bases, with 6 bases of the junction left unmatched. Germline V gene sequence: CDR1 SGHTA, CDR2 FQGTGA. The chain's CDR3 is CASSLIPGTIGELFF. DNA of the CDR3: TGTGCCAGCAGCTTAATCCCTGGGACTATCGGGGAGCTGTTTTTT.